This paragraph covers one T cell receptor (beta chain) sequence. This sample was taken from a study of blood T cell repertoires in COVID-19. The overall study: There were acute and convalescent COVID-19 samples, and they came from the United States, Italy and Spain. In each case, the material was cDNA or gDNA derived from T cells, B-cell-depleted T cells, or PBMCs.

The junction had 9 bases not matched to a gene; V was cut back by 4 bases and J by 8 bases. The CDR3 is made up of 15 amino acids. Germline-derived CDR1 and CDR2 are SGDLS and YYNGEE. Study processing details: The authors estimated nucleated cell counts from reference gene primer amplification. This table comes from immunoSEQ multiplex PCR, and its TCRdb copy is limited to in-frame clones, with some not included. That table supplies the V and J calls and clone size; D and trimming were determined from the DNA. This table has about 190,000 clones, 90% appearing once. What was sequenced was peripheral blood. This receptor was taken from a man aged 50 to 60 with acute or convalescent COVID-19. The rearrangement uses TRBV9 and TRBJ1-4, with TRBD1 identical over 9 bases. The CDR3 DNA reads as TGTGCCAGCAGCTCAGGGGGACAGGGCAAAGAAAAACTGTTTTTT. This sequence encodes CASSSGGQGKEKLFF. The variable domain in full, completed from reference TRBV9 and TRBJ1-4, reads DSGVTQTPKHLITATGQRVTLRCSPRSGDLSVYWYQQSLDQGLQFLIQYYNGEERAKGNILERFSAQQFPDLHSELNLSSLELGDSALYFCASSSGGQGKEKLFFGSGTQLSVL.